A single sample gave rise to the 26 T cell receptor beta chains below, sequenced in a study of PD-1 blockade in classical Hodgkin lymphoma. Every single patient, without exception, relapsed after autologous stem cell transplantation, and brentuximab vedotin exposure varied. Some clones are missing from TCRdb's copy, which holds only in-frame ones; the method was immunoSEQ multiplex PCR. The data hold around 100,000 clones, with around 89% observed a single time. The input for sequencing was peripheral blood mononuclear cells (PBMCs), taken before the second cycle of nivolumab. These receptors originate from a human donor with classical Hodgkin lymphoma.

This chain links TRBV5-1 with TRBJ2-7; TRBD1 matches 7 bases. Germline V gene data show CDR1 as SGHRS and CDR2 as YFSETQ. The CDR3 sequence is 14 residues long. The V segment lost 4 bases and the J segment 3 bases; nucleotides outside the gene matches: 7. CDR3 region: CASSDTGTVYEQYF. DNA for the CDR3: TGCGCCAGCAGCGACACCGGGACAGTCTACGAGCAGTACTTC. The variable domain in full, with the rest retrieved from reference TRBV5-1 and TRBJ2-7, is KAGVTQTPRYLIKTRGQQVTLSCSPISGHRSVSWYQQTPGQGLQFLFEYFSETQRNKGNFPGRFSGRQFSNSRSEMNVSTLELGDSALYLCASSDTGTVYEQYFGPGTRLTVT.

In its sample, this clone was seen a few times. CDR3 DNA sequence: TGCAGCCTCCAGGGGATCACTGAAGCTTTCTTT. This gives the protein CSLQGITEAFF. J is TRBJ1-1 and V is TRBV20-1, with D possibly being TRBD1 (6 bases). Germline V lookup: CDR1 DFQATT, CDR2 SNEGSKA (reference sequence). The CDR3 loop spans 11 amino acids.

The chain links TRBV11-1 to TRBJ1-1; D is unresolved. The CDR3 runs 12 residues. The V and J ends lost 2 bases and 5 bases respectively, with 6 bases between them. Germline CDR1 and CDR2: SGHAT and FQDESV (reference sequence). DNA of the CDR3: TGTGCCAGCAGCTTACAAGGGACTGAAGCTTTCTTT. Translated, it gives CASSLQGTEAFF.

The CDR3 sequence is CASSRARMNTEAFF. CDR3 in DNA: TGTGCCAGCAGCCGAGCCCGGATGAACACTGAAGCTTTCTTT. The chain employs TRBV14 and TRBJ1-1; D not certain. The CDR3 has 14 amino acids. Germline CDR1 SGHDN, CDR2 FVKESK. V dropped 4 bases and J dropped 0 bases, with 9 bases sitting between them.

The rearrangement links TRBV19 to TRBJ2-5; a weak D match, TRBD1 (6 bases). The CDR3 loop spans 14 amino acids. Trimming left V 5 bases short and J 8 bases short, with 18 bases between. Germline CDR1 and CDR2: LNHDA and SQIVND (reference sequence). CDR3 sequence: CASSLRQSRGTQYF. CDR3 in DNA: TGTGCCAGTAGTTTGAGACAGTCCAGGGGAACCCAGTACTTC.

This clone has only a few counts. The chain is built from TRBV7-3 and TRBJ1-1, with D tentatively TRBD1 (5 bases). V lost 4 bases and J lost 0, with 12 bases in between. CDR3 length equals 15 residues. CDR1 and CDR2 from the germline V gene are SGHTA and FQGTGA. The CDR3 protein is CASSSMGGLNTEAFF. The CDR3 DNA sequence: TGTGCCAGCAGCTCGATGGGGGGGTTGAACACTGAAGCTTTCTTT.

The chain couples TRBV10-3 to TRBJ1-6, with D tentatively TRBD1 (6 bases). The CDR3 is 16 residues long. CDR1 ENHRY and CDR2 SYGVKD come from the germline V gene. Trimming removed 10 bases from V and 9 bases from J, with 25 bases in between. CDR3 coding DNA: TGTGCCACTACCGGACAGATCTGGCCCTTAGGTTCACCCCTCCACTTT. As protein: CATTGQIWPLGSPLHF.

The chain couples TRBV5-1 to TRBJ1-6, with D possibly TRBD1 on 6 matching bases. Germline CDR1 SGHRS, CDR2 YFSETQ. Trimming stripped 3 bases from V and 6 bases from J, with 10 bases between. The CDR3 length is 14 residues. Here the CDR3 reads CASSSGQSNSPLHF. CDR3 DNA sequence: TGCGCCAGCAGCTCTGGACAGAGTAATTCACCCCTCCACTTT.

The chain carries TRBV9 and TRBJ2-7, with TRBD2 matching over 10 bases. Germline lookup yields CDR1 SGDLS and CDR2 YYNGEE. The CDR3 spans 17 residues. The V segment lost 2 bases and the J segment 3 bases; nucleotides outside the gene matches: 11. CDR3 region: CASSVGSGGPSDYEQYF. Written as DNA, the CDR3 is TGTGCCAGCAGCGTGGGTAGCGGGGGGCCGTCGGACTACGAGCAGTACTTC.

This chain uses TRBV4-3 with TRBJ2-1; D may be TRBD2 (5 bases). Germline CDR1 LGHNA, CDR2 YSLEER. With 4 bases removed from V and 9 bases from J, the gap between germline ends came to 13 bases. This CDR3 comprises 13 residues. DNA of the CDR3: TGCGCCAGCAGCCGCGGGTCTGAATTTGAGCAGTTCTTC. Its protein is CASSRGSEFEQFF.

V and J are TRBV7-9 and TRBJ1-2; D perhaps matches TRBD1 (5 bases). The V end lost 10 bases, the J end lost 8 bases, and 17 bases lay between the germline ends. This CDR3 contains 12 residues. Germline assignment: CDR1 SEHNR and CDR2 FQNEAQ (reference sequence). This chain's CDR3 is CATPRGGWGYTF. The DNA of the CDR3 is TGTGCCACCCCCCGCGGGGGATGGGGCTACACCTTC.

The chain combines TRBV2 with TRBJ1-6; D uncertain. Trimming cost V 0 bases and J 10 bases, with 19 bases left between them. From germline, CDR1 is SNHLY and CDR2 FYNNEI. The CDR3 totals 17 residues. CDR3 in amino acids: CASSEAPGSTQYSPLHF. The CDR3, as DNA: TGTGCCAGCAGTGAAGCCCCTGGGTCCACCCAGTACTCACCCCTCCACTTT.

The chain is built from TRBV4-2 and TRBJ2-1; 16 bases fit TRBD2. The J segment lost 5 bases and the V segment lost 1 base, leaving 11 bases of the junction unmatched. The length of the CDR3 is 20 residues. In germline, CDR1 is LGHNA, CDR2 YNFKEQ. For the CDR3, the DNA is TGTGCCAGCAGCCAAGGCCTGGGACTAGCGGGGGGGAAGTCGAACAATGAGCAGTTCTTC. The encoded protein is CASSQGLGLAGGKSNNEQFF.

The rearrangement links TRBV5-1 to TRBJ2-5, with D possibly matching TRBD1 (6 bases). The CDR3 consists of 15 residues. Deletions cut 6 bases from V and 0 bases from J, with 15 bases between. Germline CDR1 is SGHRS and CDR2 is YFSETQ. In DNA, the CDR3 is TGCGCCAGCACAAGGGGACAATCGTACCAAGAGACCCAGTACTTC. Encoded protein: CASTRGQSYQETQYF.

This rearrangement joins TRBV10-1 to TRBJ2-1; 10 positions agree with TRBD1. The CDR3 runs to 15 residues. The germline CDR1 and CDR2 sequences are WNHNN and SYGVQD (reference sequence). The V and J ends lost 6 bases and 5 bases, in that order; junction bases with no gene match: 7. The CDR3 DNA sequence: TGCGCCAGCAGATCCGGGACAGGGGTCGACAATGAGCAGTTCTTC. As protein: CASRSGTGVDNEQFF.

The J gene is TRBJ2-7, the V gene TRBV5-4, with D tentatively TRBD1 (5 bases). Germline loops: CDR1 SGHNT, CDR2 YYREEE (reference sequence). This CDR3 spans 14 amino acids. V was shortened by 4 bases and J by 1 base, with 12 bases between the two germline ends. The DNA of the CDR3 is TGTGCCAGCAGCGGCGACAGCGCTTCCTACGAGCAGTACTTC. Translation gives CASSGDSASYEQYF. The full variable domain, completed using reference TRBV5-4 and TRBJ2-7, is ETGVTQSPTHLIKTRGQQVTLRCSSQSGHNTVSWYQQALGQGPQFIFQYYREEENGRGNFPPRFSGLQFPNYSSELNVNALELDDSALYLCASSGDSASYEQYFGPGTRLTVT.

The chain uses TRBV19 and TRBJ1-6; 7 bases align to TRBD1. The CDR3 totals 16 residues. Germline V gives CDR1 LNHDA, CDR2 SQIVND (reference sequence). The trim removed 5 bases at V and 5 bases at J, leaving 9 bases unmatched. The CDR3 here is CASSFNRDSDNSPLHF. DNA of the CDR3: TGTGCCAGTAGTTTCAACCGGGACAGCGATAATTCACCCCTCCACTTT.

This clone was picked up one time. CDR3 loop: CASRQHLGTDTQYF. The CDR3 DNA is TGTGCCAGCAGGCAGCACTTGGGCACAGATACGCAGTATTTT. The V and J genes are TRBV2 and TRBJ2-3; D ambiguous. V was pared by 6 bases and J by 1 base, with 11 bases between. The CDR3 is 14 amino acids. The germline gives CDR1 SNHLY, CDR2 FYNNEI.

CDR3 sequence: CASRLAQETQYF. CDR3 coding DNA: TGTGCCAGTCGACTAGCGCAAGAGACCCAGTACTTC. This chain links TRBV7-9 with TRBJ2-5; 8 bases are a match to TRBD2. In germline, CDR1 is SEHNR, CDR2 FQNEAQ (reference sequence). The CDR3 is made up of 12 amino acids. Trimming took 9 bases from V and 2 from J; bases not matched to a gene: 2.

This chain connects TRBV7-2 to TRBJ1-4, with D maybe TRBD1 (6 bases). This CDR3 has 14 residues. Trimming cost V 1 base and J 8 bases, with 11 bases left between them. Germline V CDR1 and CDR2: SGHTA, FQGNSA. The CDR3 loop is CASSLDGGEEKLFF. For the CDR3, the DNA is TGTGCCAGCAGCTTAGATGGGGGCGAAGAAAAACTGTTTTTT.

CDR3: CASSALRAWHYGYTF. DNA of the CDR3: TGTGCCAGCAGCGCGCTTAGGGCCTGGCACTATGGCTACACCTTC. The chain has TRBV9 and TRBJ1-2; no definite D call. Germline V gene sequence: CDR1 SGDLS, CDR2 YYNGEE. V lost 3 bases, J lost 3 bases, and 15 bases lay in between. This CDR3 spans 15 amino acids.

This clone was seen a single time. This chain's CDR3 is CASSTDGGRTIQYF. The CDR3 coding sequence is TGTGCCAGCAGCACCGATGGGGGACGAACCATTCAGTACTTC. The V and J genes are TRBV28 and TRBJ2-4; either TRBD1 or TRBD2 may supply D (5 bases each). Deletions cut 6 bases from V and 9 bases from J, with 18 bases between. Germline V lookup: CDR1 MDHEN, CDR2 SYDVKM. CDR3 length: 14 amino acids.

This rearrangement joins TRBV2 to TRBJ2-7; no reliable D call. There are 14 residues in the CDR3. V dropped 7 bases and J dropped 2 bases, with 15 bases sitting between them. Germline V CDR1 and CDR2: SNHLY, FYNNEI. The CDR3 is CASNRVLTTYEQYF. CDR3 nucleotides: TGTGCCAGCAATCGCGTACTTACCACCTACGAGCAGTACTTC.

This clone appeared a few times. CDR3 sequence: CASSSDDNSPLHF. CDR3 nucleotide sequence: TGTGCCAGCAGCTCTGACGATAATTCACCCCTCCACTTT. The chain uses TRBV7-7 and TRBJ1-6, with D hard to call. Trimming removed 4 bases at V and 5 bases at J, with 6 bases between. The CDR3 length is 13 residues. The V gene's germline CDR1 is SSHAT and CDR2 FNYEAQ (reference sequence).

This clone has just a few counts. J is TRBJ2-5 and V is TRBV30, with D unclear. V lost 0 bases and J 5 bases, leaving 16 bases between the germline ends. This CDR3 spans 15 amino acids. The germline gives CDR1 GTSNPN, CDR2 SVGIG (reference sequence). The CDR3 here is CAWSVKLSFGETQYF. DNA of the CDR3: TGTGCCTGGAGTGTGAAGCTCTCCTTCGGGGAGACCCAGTACTTC. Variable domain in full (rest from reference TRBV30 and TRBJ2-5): SQTIHQWPATLVQPVGSPLSLECTVEGTSNPNLYWYRQAAGRGLQLLFYSVGIGQISSEVPQNLSASRPQDRQFILSSKKLLLSDSGFYLCAWSVKLSFGETQYFGPGTRLLVL.

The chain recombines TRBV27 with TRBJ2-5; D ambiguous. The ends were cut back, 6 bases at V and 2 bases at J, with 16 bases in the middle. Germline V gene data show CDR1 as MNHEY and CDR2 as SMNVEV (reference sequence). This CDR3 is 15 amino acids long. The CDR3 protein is CASSPGPPFQETQYF. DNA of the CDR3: TGTGCCAGCAGCCCCGGTCCGCCGTTTCAAGAGACCCAGTACTTC.